This T cell receptor beta chain was observed in a study of T cells after yellow fever vaccination. Study summary: Those fractions that held only low numbers of cells were prepared using the SMART-Seq v4 Ultra Low Input RNA kit. Notes on the study in general: Most clones from primary vaccination were detected again post-booster (about 95% CD4, 88% CD8).

Concerning this clonotype: As yet, its antigen is unknown.

Trimming cost V 9 bases and J 2 bases; bases outside gene matches: 13. The CDR3 totals 16 residues. Germline assignment: CDR1 MNHEY and CDR2 SMNVEV (reference sequence). In TCRdb, the 5' RACE reads were re-called with MiXCR into one record per CDR3 protein. Found here are 200,000 to 300,000 distinct CDR3 sequences, approximately 12% of them singletons; the top ten hold roughly 0.5%. The sample here was CD4+ T cells sorted from PBMCs, taken 45 days after the yellow fever booster vaccination. The receptor's source is a man aged 25 to 45 who received the YFV17D yellow fever vaccine. The V and J genes are TRBV27 and TRBJ2-1; 7 positions agree with TRBD1. CDR3 nucleotides: TGTGCCAGTATGACCGAGGGGGCACATGCCTACAATGAGCAGTTCTTC. It encodes CASMTEGAHAYNEQFF.